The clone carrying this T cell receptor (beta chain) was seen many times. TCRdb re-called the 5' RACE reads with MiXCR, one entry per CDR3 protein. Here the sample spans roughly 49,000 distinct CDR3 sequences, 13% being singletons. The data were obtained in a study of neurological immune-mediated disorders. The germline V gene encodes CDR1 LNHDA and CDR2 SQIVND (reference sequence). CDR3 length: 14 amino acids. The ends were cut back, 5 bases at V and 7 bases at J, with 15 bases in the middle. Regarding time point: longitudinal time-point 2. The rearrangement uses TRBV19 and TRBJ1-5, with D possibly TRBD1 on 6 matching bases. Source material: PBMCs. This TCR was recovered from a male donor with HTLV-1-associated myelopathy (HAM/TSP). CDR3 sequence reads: CASSVGGAHQPQHF. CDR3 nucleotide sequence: TGTGCCAGTAGTGTGGGGGGGGCGCACCAGCCCCAGCATTTT.